Below are 27 T cell receptor delta chains sequenced from a single sample in a study of Vδ1+ human thymocytes. These TCRs' antigens remain unknown. Study results and caveats: Thymic TRG and TRD repertoires appeared highly polyclonal.

RNA was extracted from the cells and then reverse transcribed. Multiplex PCR used pooled V-gene forward primers and a constant-region reverse primer to amplify CDR3s. TCRdb re-called the multiplex PCR reads through CATT. The sample lists 20,000 to 25,000 delta-chain clones, around 32% occurring once. The sequencing sample was made of Vdelta1+ gamma-delta thymocytes from the thymus. Subset of the sample: FACS-sorted CD3+ TCRalphabeta- TCRVdelta1+ TCRVdelta2- thymocytes. The receptors come from a boy in the first two years of life who had congenital heart surgery.

The sample holds a few counts of this clone. One end of the junction does not line up with germline, which may come from a read error. Distinct nucleotide sequences in the sample also encode this CDR3. The chain employs TRDV1 and TRDJ1; 8 nucleotides line up with TRDD3. CDR1 TSWWSYY and CDR2 QGS come from the germline V gene. CDR3 length: 19 residues. CDR3 region: CALGVLLRGISGGTDKLIF. DNA for the CDR3: TGTGCTCTTGGGGTCCTCCTTCGGGGGATAAGCGGGGGCACCGATAAGCTCATCTTT.

The chain employs TRDV1 and TRDJ1, with TRDD3 matching 7 bases. The CDR3 runs 15 residues. Germline assignment: CDR1 TSWWSYY and CDR2 QGS. Germline trimming cut 7 bases from V and 0 bases from J; bases unmatched to any gene: 8. The CDR3 DNA is TGTGCTCTTGAGGGTCCGGGGGATTACACCGATAAACTCATCTTT. This gives the protein CALEGPGDYTDKLIF.

Comments on this clone: A single base is all that separates this from a far larger clone, so a read error is likely. The rearrangement joins TRDV2 to TRDJ1; 11 positions match TRDD3. The germline CDR1 and CDR2 sequences are GEAIGNYY and EKD. CDR3 size: 16 residues. DNA of the CDR3: TGTGCCTGTGACACCGGCTGGGGGATACAGTCCGATAAACCCATCTTT. It specifies CACDTGWGIQSDKPIF.

The chain carries TRDV1 and TRDJ1; 9 nucleotides align to TRDD3. Per the germline V gene, CDR1 is TSWWSYY and CDR2 is QGS. V shed 5 bases and J 3 bases; nucleotides not matched to a gene: 16. The CDR3 contains 18 residues. Here the CDR3 reads CALGNGQGGYPFADKLIF. CDR3 DNA: TGTGCTCTTGGGAACGGGCAGGGGGGATACCCCTTCGCCGATAAACTCATCTTT.

With regard to this clone: A read error may produce the germline difference seen at one junction end. The chain uses TRDV1 and TRDJ1, with D perhaps TRDD3 (6 bases). CDR1 TSWWSYY and CDR2 QGS come from the germline V gene. There are 17 residues in the CDR3. This CDR3 is CALEEKSGAPYTDKLIF. CDR3 nucleotide sequence: TGTGCTCTTGAGGAAAAGTCTGGGGCCCCGTACACCGATAAACTCATCTTT.

The chain carries TRDV1 and TRDJ2, with 7 bases identical to TRDD3. Germline V gene lookup returns CDR1 TSWWSYY and CDR2 QGS. CDR3 size: 21 residues. V was pared by 1 base and J by 3 bases, with 20 bases of the junction left unmatched. CDR3 amino acids: CALGERPLLWGVPGLTAQLFF. Here the CDR3 DNA reads TGTGCTCTTGGGGAACGGCCCTTGCTCTGGGGGGTGCCCGGGCTGACAGCACAACTCTTCTTT.

This clone was observed a few times. V is TRDV1 and J is TRDJ1; TRDD3 matches at 10 bases. V trimming: 2 bases; J trimming: 1 base; junction bases outside the gene matches: 16. From germline, CDR1 is TSWWSYY and CDR2 QGS. The CDR3 is 20 residues long. CDR3 sequence: CALGEMAFPTYWGITDKLIF. CDR3 DNA: TGTGCTCTTGGGGAAATGGCCTTCCCCACGTACTGGGGGATCACCGATAAACTCATCTTT.

Details on this clone: A much larger clone lies a single base off, so this may be a read error. The chain couples TRDV2 to TRDJ1; 10 bases are a match to TRDD3. The CDR3 consists of 17 residues. V trimming: 5 bases; J trimming: 3 bases; junction bases outside the gene matches: 14. From germline, CDR1 is GEAIGNYY and CDR2 EKD. The CDR3 loop reads CACAGNWGIGYADKLIF. The CDR3 nucleotides read TGTGCCTGTGCGGGGAACTGGGGGATTGGATACGCCGATAAACTCATCTTT.

Only a few counts were recorded for this clone. The chain couples TRDV1 to TRDJ1; TRDD3 matches 11 bases. This CDR3 has 20 amino acids. Germline CDR1 and CDR2: TSWWSYY and QGS. Trimming at V came to 0 bases and at J to 1 base, leaving 13 bases not matched to a gene. The CDR3 nucleotides are TGTGCTCTTGGGGAACTAATACTTGGGGGATACGCCGGGTGCACCGATAAACTCATCTTT. Amino acids: CALGELILGGYAGCTDKLIF.

This clone was seen a handful of times. The rearrangement joins TRDV3 to TRDJ1, with a weak D call TRDD3 (7 bases). V lost 4 bases and J lost 7, with 37 bases in between. Germline CDR1 and CDR2: TVYSNPD and GDNSRS (reference sequence). The CDR3 spans 19 residues. The CDR3 protein is CASFRRTGAIGQFSGKLIF. DNA for the CDR3: TGTGCCTCCTTCCGACGTACTGGGGCCATCGGTCAATTCTCTGGTAAACTCATCTTT. The whole variable domain, remainder taken from reference TRDV3 and TRDJ1, is CDKVTQSSPDQTVASGSEVVLLCTYDTVYSNPDLFWYRIRPDYSFQFVFYGDNSRSEGADFTQGRFSVKHILTQKAFHLVISPVRTEDSATYYCASFRRTGAIGQFSGKLIFGKGTRVTVEP.

The genes are TRDV1 and TRDJ1; 11 bases are a match to TRDD3. Germline CDR1 and CDR2: TSWWSYY and QGS. This CDR3 contains 26 residues. Trimming at V came to 2 bases and at J to 0 bases, leaving 32 bases not matched to a gene. CDR3 loop: CALGEFESVLGDRRTFVLGYTDKLIF. The CDR3 DNA is TGTGCTCTTGGGGAATTTGAGTCGGTACTGGGGGATAGAAGGACTTTTGTTCTCGGGTACACCGATAAACTCATCTTT.

Regarding this clone: One junction end does not reproduce the germline sequence, and a read error may be involved. This chain joins TRDV1 and TRDJ1; 10 bases align to TRDD3. The length of the CDR3 is 21 residues. CDR1 and CDR2 from the germline V gene are TSWWSYY and QGS. The CDR3 DNA follows: TGTGCTCCTGGGGAACACTTCGCCTGTACTGGGGGATTCATGTCCACCGATAAACTCATCTTT. Translation: CAPGEHFACTGGFMSTDKLIF.

This clone came up many times. The V and J genes are TRDV1 and TRDJ1; 8 nucleotides align to TRDD2. Losses at the gene ends were 3 bases for V and 0 bases for J; bases not matched to a gene: 21. In germline, CDR1 is TSWWSYY, CDR2 QGS. This CDR3 has 21 amino acids. CDR3 sequence reads: CALGDRPLPTDLLLYTDKLIF. CDR3 coding DNA: TGTGCTCTTGGGGACCGTCCGCTTCCTACCGATCTTCTCCTTTACACCGATAAACTCATCTTT.

This clone was picked up a small number of times. The chain employs TRDV1 and TRDJ1; D possibly matches TRDD2 or TRDD3 (5 bases each). Germline V CDR1 and CDR2: TSWWSYY, QGS. The V end was cut by 1 base, the J end by 7 bases, with 34 bases between. CDR3 length equals 21 residues. As DNA, the CDR3 is TGTGCTCTTGGGGAACCGGGGCCTGGCCTACTCGGACCCCGCAGAGGGGGTAAACTCATCTTT. Amino acids: CALGEPGPGLLGPRRGGKLIF.

This clone was counted a few times. This chain links TRDV1 with TRDJ1; 10 bases match TRDD3. Germline V gene data show CDR1 as TSWWSYY and CDR2 as QGS. V lost 7 bases and J lost 0; bases outside the gene matches: 23. This CDR3 region has 21 residues. In nucleotides, the CDR3 is TGTGCTCTTGACAGACCGGAACGACTGGGGGATTCCGCGAAGTACACCGATAAACTCATCTTT. This sequence encodes CALDRPERLGDSAKYTDKLIF.

A note on this clone: A read error may be the cause here, since a much bigger clone is one base away. V usage is TRDV1 and J usage is TRDJ1; 8 bases are a match to TRDD3. The germline V gene encodes CDR1 TSWWSYY and CDR2 QGS. This CDR3 comprises 22 residues. The CDR3 DNA reads TGTGCTCGTGGGGAAAGCCCTCGCCCAATCATTACTGGGGGCTCGTACACCGATAAACTCATCTTT. This codes for CARGESPRPIITGGSYTDKLIF.

By proportion, this clone is medium-sized. Other nucleotide sequences in the sample specify the same CDR3. This chain links TRDV1 with TRDJ1, with D possibly being TRDD3 (6 bases). Germline CDR1 TSWWSYY, CDR2 QGS. The CDR3 sequence is 17 residues long. V was cut by 1 base and J by 0 bases, with 15 bases left in between. Written as DNA, the CDR3 is TGTGCTCTTGGGGAACCGTCGGTGGTGGGGGACACCGATAAACTCATCTTT. This gives the protein CALGEPSVVGDTDKLIF.

The chain links TRDV1 to TRDJ1; D is perhaps TRDD2 (6 bases). This CDR3 contains 18 residues. The germline CDR1 and CDR2 sequences are TSWWSYY and QGS. The V and J ends lost 4 bases and 3 bases respectively, with 24 bases between them. The CDR3 coding sequence is TGTGCTCTTGGGGCCTATCCCTATTCCTATATACTCTCCGATAAACTCATCTTT. It yields the protein CALGAYPYSYILSDKLIF.

Note on this clone: Mismatch with germline at one junction end may stem from a read error. The chain carries TRDV1 and TRDJ2, with 12 bases lining up with TRDD3. This CDR3 is built from 24 residues. Looked up from germline, CDR1 is TSWWSYY and CDR2 is QGS. The CDR3 loop reads CAPGEPGMGPINWGIPTLTAQLFF. DNA for the CDR3: TGTGCTCCTGGGGAACCCGGGATGGGGCCTATAAACTGGGGGATACCCACTTTGACAGCACAACTCTTCTTT.

V and J are TRDV1 and TRDJ1, with TRDD3 matching 10 bases. The CDR3 has 21 amino acids. Germline-derived CDR1 and CDR2 are TSWWSYY and QGS. Trimming removed 0 bases from V and 2 bases from J; junction bases left unmatched: 18. CDR3 bases: TGTGCTCTTGGGGAACTAAAGCCGGATTCGCCCCTGGGGGATAGGACCGATAAACTCATCTTT. Protein sequence: CALGELKPDSPLGDRTDKLIF.

The V call is TRDV1, the J call TRDJ1; the match to TRDD3 covers 10 bases. CDR1 is TSWWSYY, CDR2 QGS, per germline. The CDR3 is 22 amino acids. With 4 bases clipped from V and 0 bases from J, the junction kept 23 bases outside the gene matches. The CDR3 protein is CALGALSRIGTGGSSYTDKLIF. The DNA of the CDR3 is TGTGCTCTTGGGGCATTGTCCCGAATTGGTACTGGGGGATCCTCGTACACCGATAAACTCATCTTT.

A few counts support this clone. The chain employs TRDV1 and TRDJ1; TRDD2 or TRDD3 may be the D gene (7 bases each). Germline loops: CDR1 TSWWSYY, CDR2 QGS. The CDR3 extends over 29 amino acids. V dropped 1 base and J dropped 0 bases, with 51 bases sitting between them. Here the CDR3 DNA reads TGTGCTCTTGGGGAACGACTTCCTATTTCCCCGGTGGACTTGTGCGGTGCTCATGGTCTTCTGGGGGACACCGATAAACTCATCTTT. Translation: CALGERLPISPVDLCGAHGLLGDTDKLIF.

V and J are TRDV1 and TRDJ1, with a weak D call TRDD3 (7 bases). In germline, CDR1 is TSWWSYY, CDR2 QGS. There are 22 residues in the CDR3. Trimming cost V 1 base and J 0 bases, with 30 bases left between them. CDR3 sequence (DNA): TGTGCTCTTGGGGAACCAGACCTCTTCCTGCGGCTGGGGGGTCAGTACACCGATAAACTCATCTTT. Translated, it gives CALGEPDLFLRLGGQYTDKLIF.

In its sample, this clone was seen a few times. Other DNA sequences of this sample code for an identical CDR3. The chain uses TRDV1 and TRDJ1, with D possibly matching TRDD3 (6 bases). The germline V and J ends were trimmed by 3 bases and 2 bases, with 31 bases remaining between them. The length of the CDR3 is 21 residues. Germline lookup yields CDR1 TSWWSYY and CDR2 QGS. In DNA, the CDR3 is TGTGCTCTTGGGGACGAATTAAGGACCTACGTAACCTGGGGTACTACCGATAAACTCATCTTT. Translating it yields CALGDELRTYVTWGTTDKLIF.

The chain joins TRDV1 to TRDJ1; no reliable D call. The CDR3 covers 16 residues. Germline V gives CDR1 TSWWSYY, CDR2 QGS. V was shortened by 4 bases and J by 0 bases, with 15 bases between the two germline ends. The CDR3 DNA follows: TGTGCTCTTGGGGGACACGAGGGCCAGGACACCGATAAACTCATCTTT. This gives the protein CALGGHEGQDTDKLIF.

A word on this clone: A read error may be the cause here, since a much bigger clone is one base away. The same CDR3 can be traced to other DNA sequences in this sample. The chain recombines TRDV1 with TRDJ1, with TRDD3 identical over 8 bases. This CDR3 is 18 amino acids long. Trimming took 7 bases from V and 0 from J; bases not matched to a gene: 16. Germline CDR1 is TSWWSYY and CDR2 is QGS. The CDR3 DNA reads TGTGCTCTTGCGTCGGCCGCGTCTGGGGGACTGTACACCGATAAACTCATCTTT. This translates into CALASAASGGLYTDKLIF.

By share of the sample, this clone is medium-sized. This chain links TRDV1 with TRDJ1; 7 nucleotides match TRDD3. Germline CDR1 reads TSWWSYY; CDR2 reads QGS. V shed 0 bases and J 0 bases; nucleotides not matched to a gene: 13. This CDR3 contains 19 residues. The CDR3, as DNA: TGTGCTCTTGGGGAACTAGGCAGCCGCCGCTGGGGGGACACCGATAAACTCATCTTT. Translated: CALGELGSRRWGDTDKLIF.